This TCR beta chain derives from a study of blood T cell repertoires in COVID-19. Study-level background: Collection of acute and convalescent COVID-19 samples took place in the United States, Italy and Spain. Sources were T cells, B-cell-depleted T cells, or PBMCs; the material itself was cDNA or gDNA.

Original methodology: Scientists estimated how many nucleated cells there were by amplifying reference gene primers. Profiling relied on immunoSEQ multiplex PCR, and the TCRdb table lists in-frame clones only, not all of them. V and J calls and clone size are as listed in that table; D and trimming were resolved from the DNA. The repertoire includes about 140,000 clones, roughly 82% of them detected once, and around 14% sits in the top ten. Germline CDR1 is SGHRS and CDR2 is YFSETQ. CDR3 length: 14 residues. Trimming took off 1 base at V and 8 bases at J, with 10 bases between the two ends. The chain recombines TRBV5-1 with TRBJ1-6; D possibly corresponds to TRBD1 (5 bases). The sequence derives from an elderly man with acute or convalescent COVID-19. The sequenced material came from peripheral blood. CDR3 DNA sequence: TGCGCCAGCAGCTTGAGGCAGGGCGATTCACCCCTCCACTTT. Encoded protein: CASSLRQGDSPLHF.